This T cell receptor beta chain was sequenced during a study of cytomegalovirus exposure and HLA in healthy donors. Primers included in the PCR were 60 Vbeta and 13 Jbeta primers. The data were produced by immunoSEQ multiplex PCR, yet TCRdb's version contains in-frame clones alone and is incomplete. Altogether about 120,000 clones are present, 65% to 80% being singletons, with the ten largest covering around 3.5%. The CDR3 is made up of 14 amino acids. V dropped 7 bases and J dropped 6; count of bases not matched to a gene: 4. Germline lookup yields CDR1 WNHNN and CDR2 SYGVQD (reference sequence). This chain uses TRBV10-1 with TRBJ2-2, with 11 bases aligning to TRBD2. The receptor was derived from a human donor in good health. Sequencing was carried out using PBMCs. CDR3 coding DNA: TGCGCCAGCACCCAGACTAGCGGGGCCGGGGAGCTGTTTTTT. Translation: CASTQTSGAGELFF.